One sample yielded the 23 T cell receptor beta chains listed below, sequenced in a study of cytomegalovirus exposure and HLA in healthy donors. PCR primers comprised 60 Vbeta and 13 Jbeta primers. Some clones are missing from TCRdb's copy, which holds only in-frame ones; the method was immunoSEQ multiplex PCR. This repertoire shows about 200,000 clones, more than 65% found once; its top ten account for about 1.8%. The sequencing input was PBMCs. These receptors were collected from a man between 50 and 59 years old in good health and CMV-seronegative.

The genes are TRBV30 and TRBJ1-5; D remains ambiguous. This CDR3 spans 13 amino acids. Germline values: CDR1 GTSNPN, CDR2 SVGIG (reference sequence). V lost 0 bases, J lost 7 bases, and 10 bases lay in between. The CDR3 sequence is CAWSVEGRQPQHF. The CDR3 DNA reads TGTGCCTGGAGTGTTGAAGGGAGGCAGCCCCAGCATTTT.

This chain uses TRBV5-4 with TRBJ1-1; TRBD1 might be the D (6 bases). Germline loops: CDR1 SGHNT, CDR2 YYREEE (reference sequence). V lost 1 base to trimming and J lost 2 bases, with 9 bases between them. The CDR3 is 14 residues long. CDR3 sequence: CASSLSRGNTEAFF. CDR3 DNA sequence: TGTGCCAGCAGCTTGAGCAGGGGTAACACTGAAGCTTTCTTT.

The table lists this clone with a few counts. J is TRBJ2-5 and V is TRBV4-1, with D perhaps TRBD1 (5 bases). Germline assignment: CDR1 MGHRA and CDR2 YSYEKL. This CDR3 is 14 amino acids long. With 1 base removed from V and 1 base from J, the gap between germline ends came to 7 bases. The CDR3 spells CASSQGQSQETQYF. As DNA, the CDR3 is TGCGCCAGCAGCCAAGGACAGAGCCAAGAGACCCAGTACTTC.

This chain connects TRBV6-1 to TRBJ1-1; tentatively, D is TRBD1 (6 bases). Germline V gene lookup returns CDR1 MNHNS and CDR2 SASEGT. The V end was cut by 2 bases, the J end by 4 bases, with 14 bases between. This CDR3 has 15 amino acids. The CDR3: CASSEPGGRGTEAFF. The CDR3 DNA is TGTGCCAGCAGTGAACCCGGGGGGCGAGGCACTGAAGCTTTCTTT.

This sequence joins TRBV7-8 and TRBJ2-3, with 7 bases aligning to TRBD2. V lost 5 bases, J lost 0 bases, and 11 bases stayed unmatched. The CDR3 spans 17 residues. The germline V gene encodes CDR1 SGHVS and CDR2 FQNEAQ. The CDR3 DNA reads as TGTGCCAGCAGCCTAGGGCTACTAGCGCTTAGCACAGATACGCAGTATTTT. This gives the protein CASSLGLLALSTDTQYF.

The chain links TRBV6-5 to TRBJ2-3, with TRBD2 matching over 8 bases. J gave up 3 bases and V 6 bases, and 2 bases lay outside the gene matches. Germline-derived CDR1 and CDR2 are MNHEY and SVGAGI. The CDR3 spans 13 residues. The CDR3 loop is CASRGLATDTQYF. DNA for the CDR3: TGTGCCAGCAGAGGACTAGCAACAGATACGCAGTATTTT.

The chain uses TRBV2 and TRBJ2-2; D perhaps matches TRBD2 (6 bases). The CDR3 spans 17 residues. The V end was cut by 2 bases, the J end by 4 bases, with 17 bases between. Per germline, CDR1 SNHLY and CDR2 FYNNEI. The CDR3 spells CASSERGSGLLTGELFF. DNA for the CDR3: TGTGCCAGCAGTGAAAGGGGTTCGGGACTTCTCACCGGGGAGCTGTTTTTT.

The chain couples TRBV5-1 to TRBJ2-1; 11 bases map to TRBD2. CDR3 length: 15 residues. Trimming removed 5 bases from V and 7 bases from J; junction bases left unmatched: 8. The germline V gene encodes CDR1 SGHRS and CDR2 YFSETQ. The CDR3 loop reads CASSLTSGRGNEQFF. The CDR3 DNA reads TGCGCCAGCAGTCTAACTAGCGGGAGAGGTAATGAGCAGTTCTTC.

This clone has just one count. CDR3 region: CASSLGTSGREQYF. The DNA of the CDR3 is TGCGCCAGCAGCCTCGGGACTAGCGGGAGGGAGCAGTACTTC. The rearrangement joins TRBV5-1 to TRBJ2-5; 16 nucleotides agree with TRBD2. CDR3 length equals 14 residues. CDR1 and CDR2 from the germline V gene are SGHRS and YFSETQ. The J segment lost 11 bases and the V segment lost 4 bases, leaving 5 bases of the junction unmatched.

J is TRBJ2-3 and V is TRBV27; D ambiguous. The germline gives CDR1 MNHEY, CDR2 SMNVEV (reference sequence). The CDR3 is 12 residues long. Between the trimmed V and J ends, which lost 5 bases and 2 bases, there was a span of 5 bases. CDR3 DNA: TGTGCCAGCAGTCCCTTCACAGATACGCAGTATTTT. It is translated as CASSPFTDTQYF.

This clone was observed a handful of times. The chain couples TRBV5-5 to TRBJ1-2; 7 nucleotides line up with TRBD1. The CDR3 has 13 residues. Germline V gives CDR1 SGHKS, CDR2 YYEKEE (reference sequence). J lost 8 bases, V lost 4 bases, and 8 bases had no gene match. DNA for the CDR3: TGTGCCAGCAGCCCGGACAGGCTGCGGGGCTACACCTTC. This encodes CASSPDRLRGYTF.

The chain carries TRBV6-4 and TRBJ2-1; 10 bases match TRBD2. This CDR3 has 19 residues. V trimming: 2 bases; J trimming: 0 bases; junction bases outside the gene matches: 10. CDR1 MRHNA and CDR2 SNTAGT come from the germline V gene. The CDR3 DNA sequence: TGTGCCAGCAGTGACAAGGGGCTAGCGGGAGCCCTCTCCTACAATGAGCAGTTCTTC. Its protein is CASSDKGLAGALSYNEQFF.

The CDR3 loop reads CASSLSIGGYNEQFF. The CDR3 DNA follows: TGTGCCAGCAGTTTAAGTATTGGAGGTTACAATGAGCAGTTCTTC. The chain links TRBV27 to TRBJ2-1, with D perhaps matching TRBD2 (5 bases). The CDR3 consists of 15 residues. Germline CDR1 MNHEY, CDR2 SMNVEV (reference sequence). V was pared by 2 bases and J by 4 bases, with 12 bases between.

The V gene is TRBV28, the J gene TRBJ1-1; D unresolved. Trimming cost V 7 bases and J 6 bases, with 24 bases left between them. Per the germline V gene, CDR1 is MDHEN and CDR2 is SYDVKM. The CDR3 spans 16 residues. The DNA for the CDR3 is TGTGCCAGCATCCCTGGCCCTCCAATTGCTAGCCCTGAAGCTTTCTTT. Amino acid sequence: CASIPGPPIASPEAFF.

Only a few counts were recorded for this clone. The chain couples TRBV6-5 to TRBJ1-1, with D possibly matching TRBD1 (6 bases). V lost 7 bases and J 3 bases, leaving 6 bases between the germline ends. Germline loops: CDR1 MNHEY, CDR2 SVGAGI. This CDR3 has 11 amino acids. The CDR3 protein is CASNRDTEAFF. CDR3 in DNA: TGTGCCAGCAACAGGGACACTGAAGCTTTCTTT.

V gene TRBV27 combines with J gene TRBJ1-2, with D hard to call. Germline V lookup: CDR1 MNHEY, CDR2 SMNVEV (reference sequence). The CDR3 runs to 18 residues. Trimming stripped 3 bases from V and 4 bases from J, with 24 bases between. CDR3 in DNA: TGTGCCAGCAGTTTGGCCGGGAAGGACGCCTTAGGCGGCTATGGCTACACCTTC. Amino acid sequence: CASSLAGKDALGGYGYTF.

This chain uses TRBV7-8 with TRBJ2-2; D possibly corresponds to TRBD2 (6 bases). There are 13 residues in the CDR3. Per the germline V gene, CDR1 is SGHVS and CDR2 is FQNEAQ. V shed 11 bases and J shed 6 bases, with 16 bases lying between them. The DNA for the CDR3 is TGTGCCGGAGGGTCCGGGCGGGCCGGGGAGCTGTTTTTT. This sequence encodes CAGGSGRAGELFF.

The chain recombines TRBV2 with TRBJ1-5; TRBD1 matches 7 bases. Per the germline V gene, CDR1 is SNHLY and CDR2 is FYNNEI. V lost 5 bases to trimming and J lost 2 bases; unmatched junction nucleotides: 3. The CDR3 has 14 residues. The CDR3 nucleotides read TGTGCCAGCAGTCTTACAGGGGGCAATCAGCCCCAGCATTTT. Translating it yields CASSLTGGNQPQHF.

This clone showed up just once. The rearrangement uses TRBV19 and TRBJ1-4; D unclear. V was shortened by 10 bases and J by 8 bases, with 8 bases between the two germline ends. CDR3 size: 10 residues. Germline-derived CDR1 and CDR2 are LNHDA and SQIVND (reference sequence). DNA for the CDR3: TGTGCCACCTATTACGAAAAACTGTTTTTT. Translation: CATYYEKLFF.

The rearrangement uses TRBV5-1 and TRBJ2-3, with TRBD2 matching over 10 bases. V dropped 4 bases and J dropped 1; count of bases not matched to a gene: 9. Germline V lookup: CDR1 SGHRS, CDR2 YFSETQ. CDR3 size: 17 residues. CDR3 bases: TGCGCCAGCAGCGCAGCTAGCGGGAGAGGGCGCACAGATACGCAGTATTTT. It specifies CASSAASGRGRTDTQYF.

The rearrangement joins TRBV11-3 to TRBJ2-1, with 8 bases fitting TRBD2. This CDR3 is 17 amino acids long. Germline values: CDR1 SGHNT, CDR2 YENEEA. V was pared by 5 bases and J by 0 bases, with 9 bases of the junction left unmatched. The CDR3 nucleotides are TGTGCCAGCAGCAAAAGCGGGAGAGGGGGCTCCTACAATGAGCAGTTCTTC. The encoded protein is CASSKSGRGGSYNEQFF.

The chain couples TRBV10-3 to TRBJ1-5; no clear D. Germline values: CDR1 ENHRY, CDR2 SYGVKD. Trimming cost V 1 base and J 5 bases, with 6 bases left between them. The CDR3 contains 13 residues. This CDR3 is CAISEFTDQPQHF. The CDR3, as DNA: TGTGCCATCAGTGAGTTTACTGATCAGCCCCAGCATTTT.

The genes are TRBV5-6 and TRBJ2-1, with D possibly matching TRBD2 (6 bases). CDR3 length equals 15 residues. The V and J ends lost 0 bases and 2 bases respectively, with 9 bases between them. CDR1 and CDR2 (germline): SGHDT, YYEEEE. CDR3 region: CASSLGLATYNEQFF. The CDR3 nucleotides are TGTGCCAGCAGCTTGGGGCTAGCGACCTACAATGAGCAGTTCTTC.